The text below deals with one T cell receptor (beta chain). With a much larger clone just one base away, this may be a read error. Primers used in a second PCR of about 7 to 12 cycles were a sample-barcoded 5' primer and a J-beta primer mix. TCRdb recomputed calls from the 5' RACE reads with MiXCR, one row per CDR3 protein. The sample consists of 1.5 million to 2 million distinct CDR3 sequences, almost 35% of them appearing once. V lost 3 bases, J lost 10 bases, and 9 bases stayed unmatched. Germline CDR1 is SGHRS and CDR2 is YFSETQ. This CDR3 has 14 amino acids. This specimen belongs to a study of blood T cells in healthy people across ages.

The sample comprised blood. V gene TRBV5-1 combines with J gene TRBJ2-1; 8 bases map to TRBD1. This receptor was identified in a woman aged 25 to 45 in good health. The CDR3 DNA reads TGCGCCAGCAGCTCGGACAGGGATCAAGTCGAGCAGTTCTTC. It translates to CASSSDRDQVEQFF.